This T cell receptor beta chain stems from a study of Tregs in tolerant kidney transplant recipients. General study points: Validation in larger populations is needed because few patients were studied. Tregs expanded with activated donor B cells seemed most donor-specific. No direct test of biological reproducibility was done here.

CD4+CD25+CD127- Tregs, CD4+CD25- non-Tregs, CD4 and CD8 cells were sorted. Profiled with immunoSEQ multiplex PCR; TCRdb holds only in-frame clones, not every one. This sample has about 240,000 clones, with roughly four fifths found just once. This clone was seen once. Its antigen is as yet unknown. Sequencing was carried out using CD4+ T cells from blood. This TCR derives from a human donor in good health.

The CDR3 DNA reads as TGTGCCTGGAGTGTAGGGTTTAGGGGTCTTAATGAAAAACTGTTTTTT. It encodes CAWSVGFRGLNEKLFF. The chain combines TRBV30 with TRBJ1-4, with D possibly being TRBD1 (5 bases). This CDR3 has 16 amino acids. Germline V gene lookup returns CDR1 GTSNPN and CDR2 SVGIG (reference sequence). The V end lost 0 bases, the J end lost 4 bases, and 15 bases lay between the germline ends. The whole variable domain, filled in from reference TRBV30 and TRBJ1-4, reads SQTIHQWPATLVQPVGSPLSLECTVEGTSNPNLYWYRQAAGRGLQLLFYSVGIGQISSEVPQNLSASRPQDRQFILSSKKLLLSDSGFYLCAWSVGFRGLNEKLFFGSGTQLSVL.